This T cell receptor (beta chain) comes out of a study of sequential checkpoint blockade in melanoma. The wider study: Each arm's sequence ended with maintenance nivolumab.

The treatment here: randomized to nivolumab then ipilimumab (arm A) or the reverse (arm B). V lost 8 bases and J 2 bases, leaving 17 bases between the germline ends. CDR3 size: 14 residues. Germline V gene data show CDR1 as SGHKS and CDR2 as YYEKEE (reference sequence). The assay was immunoSEQ multiplex PCR, and TCRdb's table has in-frame clones only and misses some. The table records roughly 9,800 clones, about three quarters of them present only once. The clonotype originates from a human donor with melanoma. The sample consisted of CD8+ T cells sorted from blood (inferred from file names), taken from a patient given nivolumab and ipilimumab in sequence. The rearrangement joins TRBV5-5 to TRBJ2-7, with D possibly TRBD1 on 6 matching bases. The DNA for the CDR3 is TGTGCCAGTTCCGGACAGTCAACCACCTACGAGCAGTACTTC. It translates to CASSGQSTTYEQYF.